This TCR beta chain was recorded in a study of CD8 T cells in Susac syndrome. There are 15 residues in the CDR3. Per germline, CDR1 MNHEY and CDR2 SVGEGT. Trimming shortened V by 4 bases and J by 4 bases, and 14 bases separated the two germline ends. Reverse transcription of roughly 0.5 to 1 ug RNA was carried out with random hexamers. Coverage of TCR beta CDR3 amplification by immunoSEQ multiplex PCR extended to 54 Vbeta and 13 Jbeta. TCRdb passed the immunoSEQ multiplex PCR reads through MiXCR, listing each CDR3 protein once. The sample contains hundreds of thousands of distinct CDR3 sequences, roughly 85% of which appear only once. Sequencing of TCR beta covered CD8+ and CD4+ T cells obtained from blood. Stable or active relapsing-remitting multiple sclerosis, untreated and meeting revised McDonald criteria, defined the controls. Negative isolation yielded the CD8+ and CD4+ T cells, while FACS enriched the TEMRA cells.

The TCR originated in a human donor with multiple sclerosis. The J gene is TRBJ2-1, the V gene TRBV6-2 or TRBV6-3; either TRBD1 or TRBD2 may fit D (7 bases each). Material for sequencing was CD8+ T cells from PBMCs. The CDR3 is CASSSQGGGYNEQFF. In nucleotides, the CDR3 is TGTGCCAGCAGTTCCCAGGGGGGGGGTTACAATGAGCAGTTCTTC.